This T cell receptor (beta chain) was obtained from a study of regulatory T cells in long-lasting Graves disease. Notes on the study in general: Persistent Graves' disease cases displayed lower TCR diversity than newly diagnosed ones.

Time point described: newly diagnosed GD, antithyroid drugs for less than 3 months. The TCR library was made from RNA that had been extracted from PBMCs in TRIzol. This clonotype has more than one count but fewer than ten. Its antigen remains unknown. Investigators prepared the TCR beta libraries by applying iRepertoire HTBI primers and Arm-PCR of CDR3 regions. As originally analysed: Across the samples, identification revealed about 62 TRBV and more than 11 TRBJ segments. TCRdb re-called the multiplex PCR reads with MiXCR, one entry per CDR3 protein. TCRdb's processing, not the study's, gives the V and J calls here. The repertoire includes 350,000 to 450,000 distinct CDR3 sequences, over 15% of them detected once, and roughly 29% sits in the top ten. CDR3 size: 13 residues. Trimming removed 7 bases from V and 4 bases from J, with 12 bases in between. Per the germline V gene, CDR1 is KGHDR and CDR2 is SFDVKD.

The sample was also reused in another study, on T cells in Graves' hyperthyroidism and ophthalmopathy. That study adds: Blood samples included most of the expanded thyroid clonotypes exceeding 0.001.

The TCR was taken from a man aged 35 to 55 with Graves disease. The sample here was peripheral blood mononuclear cells (PBMCs), taken at new diagnosis, from a patient treated with antithyroid drugs. The rearrangement joins TRBV24-1 to TRBJ2-5, with D perhaps given as TRBD1 or TRBD2 (6 bases each). The CDR3 DNA reads as TGTGCCACCAGGGAGGGGGGTGGAGAGACCCAGTACTTC. This codes for CATREGGGETQYF.